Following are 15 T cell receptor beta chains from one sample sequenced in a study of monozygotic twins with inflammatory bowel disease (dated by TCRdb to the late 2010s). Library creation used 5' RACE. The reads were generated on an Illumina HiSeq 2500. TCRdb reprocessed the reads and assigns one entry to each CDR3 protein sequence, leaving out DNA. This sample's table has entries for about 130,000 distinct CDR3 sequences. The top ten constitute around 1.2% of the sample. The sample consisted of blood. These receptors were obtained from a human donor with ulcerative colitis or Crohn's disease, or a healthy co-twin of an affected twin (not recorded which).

The CDR3 sequence is CASSTTGKQELYGYTF. The chain has TRBV27 and TRBJ1-2; TCRdb names TRBD1, which stays unverified in the absence of DNA. Germline CDR1 MNHEY, CDR2 SMNVEV (reference sequence). This CDR3 has 16 residues.

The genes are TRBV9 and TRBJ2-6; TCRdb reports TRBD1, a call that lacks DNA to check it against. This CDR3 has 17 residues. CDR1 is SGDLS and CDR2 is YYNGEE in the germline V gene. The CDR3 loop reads CASTRTGLPGGANVLTF.

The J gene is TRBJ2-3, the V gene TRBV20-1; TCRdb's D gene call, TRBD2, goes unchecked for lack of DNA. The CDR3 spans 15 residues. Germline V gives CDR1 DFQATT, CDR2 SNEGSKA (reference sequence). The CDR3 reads CSASVIAGFTDTQYF.

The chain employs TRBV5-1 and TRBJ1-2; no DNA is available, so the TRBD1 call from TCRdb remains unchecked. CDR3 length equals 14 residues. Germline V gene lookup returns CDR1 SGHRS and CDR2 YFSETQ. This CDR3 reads CASSLAQTGVGYTF.

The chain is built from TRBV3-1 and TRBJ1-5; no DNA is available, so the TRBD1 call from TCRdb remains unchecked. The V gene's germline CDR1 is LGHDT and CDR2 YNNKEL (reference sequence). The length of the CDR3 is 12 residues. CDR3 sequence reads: CASSGDDQPQHF. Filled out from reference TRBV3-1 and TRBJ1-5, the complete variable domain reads DTAVSQTPKYLVTQMGNDKSIKCEQNLGHDTMYWYKQDSKKFLKIMFSYNNKELIINETVPNRFSPKSPDKAHLNLHINSLELGDSAVYFCASSGDDQPQHFGDGTRLSIL.

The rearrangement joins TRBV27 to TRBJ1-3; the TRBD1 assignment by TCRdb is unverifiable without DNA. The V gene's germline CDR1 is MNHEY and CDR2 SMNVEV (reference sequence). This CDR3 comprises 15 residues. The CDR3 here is CASRPGQSSGNTIYF.

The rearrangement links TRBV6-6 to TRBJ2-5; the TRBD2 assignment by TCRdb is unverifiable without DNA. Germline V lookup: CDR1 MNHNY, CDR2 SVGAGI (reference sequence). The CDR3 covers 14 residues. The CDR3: CASIKLAGAETQYF.

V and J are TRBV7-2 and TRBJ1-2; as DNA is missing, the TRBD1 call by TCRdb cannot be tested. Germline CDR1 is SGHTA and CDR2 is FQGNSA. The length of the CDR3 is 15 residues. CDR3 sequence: CASSLENRVTYGYTF. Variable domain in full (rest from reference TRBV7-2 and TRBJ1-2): GAGVSQSPSNKVTEKGKDVELRCDPISGHTALYWYRQSLGQGLEFLIYFQGNSAPDKSGLPSDRFSAERTGGSVSTLTIQRTQQEDSAVYLCASSLENRVTYGYTFGSGTRLTVV.

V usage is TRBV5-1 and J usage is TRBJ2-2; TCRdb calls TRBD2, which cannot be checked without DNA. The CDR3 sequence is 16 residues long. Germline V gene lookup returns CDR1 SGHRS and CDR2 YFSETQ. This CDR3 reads CATSPGLAANTGELFF.

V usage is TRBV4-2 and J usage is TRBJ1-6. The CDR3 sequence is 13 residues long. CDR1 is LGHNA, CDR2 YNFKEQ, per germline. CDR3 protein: CASSPRGNSPLHF.

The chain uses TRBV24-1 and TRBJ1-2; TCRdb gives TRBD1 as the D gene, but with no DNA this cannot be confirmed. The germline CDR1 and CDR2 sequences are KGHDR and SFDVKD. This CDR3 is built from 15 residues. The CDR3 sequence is CATSDPGQGYYGYTF.

CDR3 protein: CASSGTGASYEQYF. The rearrangement uses TRBV12-3 or TRBV12-4 and TRBJ2-7; the TRBD1 assignment by TCRdb is unverifiable without DNA. The CDR3 consists of 14 residues.

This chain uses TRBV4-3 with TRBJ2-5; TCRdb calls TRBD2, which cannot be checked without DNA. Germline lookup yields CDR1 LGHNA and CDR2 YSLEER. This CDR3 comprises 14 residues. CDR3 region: CASSQGTVQETQYF.

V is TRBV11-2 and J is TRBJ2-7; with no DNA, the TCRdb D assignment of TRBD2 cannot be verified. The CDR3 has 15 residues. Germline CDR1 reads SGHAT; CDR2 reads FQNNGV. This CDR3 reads CASSLDSPTVYEQYF.

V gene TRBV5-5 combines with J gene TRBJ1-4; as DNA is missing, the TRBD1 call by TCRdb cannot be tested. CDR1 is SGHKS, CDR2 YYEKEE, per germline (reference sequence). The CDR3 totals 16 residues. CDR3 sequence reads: CASSLGQGGTNEKLFF. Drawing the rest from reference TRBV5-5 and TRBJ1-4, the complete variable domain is DAGVTQSPTHLIKTRGQQVTLRCSPISGHKSVSWYQQVLGQGPQFIFQYYEKEERGRGNFPDRFSARQFPNYSSELNVNALLLGDSALYLCASSLGQGGTNEKLFFGSGTQLSVL.